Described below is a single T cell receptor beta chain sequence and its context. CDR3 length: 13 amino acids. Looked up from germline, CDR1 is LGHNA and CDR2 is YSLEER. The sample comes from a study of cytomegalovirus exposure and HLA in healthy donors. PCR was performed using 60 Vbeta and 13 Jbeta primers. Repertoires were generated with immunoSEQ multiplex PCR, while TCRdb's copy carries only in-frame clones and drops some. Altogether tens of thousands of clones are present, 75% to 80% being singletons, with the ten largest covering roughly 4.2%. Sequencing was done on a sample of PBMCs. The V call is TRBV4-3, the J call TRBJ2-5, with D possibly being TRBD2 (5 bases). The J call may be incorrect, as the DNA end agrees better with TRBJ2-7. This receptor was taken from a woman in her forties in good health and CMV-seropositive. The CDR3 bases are TGCGCCAGCAGCCAAGATTCGGGGTACGAGCAGTACTTC. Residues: CASSQDSGYEQYF.